This is a list of T cell receptor beta chains from one sample in a study of blood T cells in healthy people across ages. TCRdb passed the 5' RACE reads through MiXCR, listing each CDR3 protein once. The table shows hundreds of thousands of distinct CDR3 sequences, with less than 35% occurring only once. Sequencing was carried out using blood. Receptors were obtained from a woman older than 75 in good health. Both conserved end residues are part of each CDR3. The D gene is left open where the match is weak. The size entry is marked missing in some rows and otherwise reads once, few, many or a size class.

V: TRBV20-1; D: .; size: .; J: TRBJ1-2; DNA: TGCAGTGCTCCGAGTGGGACACGGGGACTCTATGGCTACACCTTC; CDR3: CSAPSGTRGLYGYTF
V: TRBV6-2/TRBV6-3; D: TRBD2; size: many; J: TRBJ2-4; DNA: TGTGCCAGCAATCCCGGGGGGAACATTCAGTACTTC; CDR3: CASNPGGNIQYF
V: TRBV6-1; D: .; size: .; J: TRBJ1-2; DNA: TGTGCCAGCAGCCGACAGGTCTTAAAAGGGATTAACTATGGCTACACCTTC; CDR3: CASSRQVLKGINYGYTF
V: TRBV20-1; D: .; size: .; J: TRBJ2-5; DNA: TGCAGTGCTAGAGGGACGGAGCAGTACTTC; CDR3: CSARGTEQYF
V: TRBV6-6; D: .; size: few; J: TRBJ1-1; DNA: TGTGCCAGCAGTTACTCCCCGGGAAGAACGAACACTGAAGCTTTCTTT; CDR3: CASSYSPGRTNTEAFF
V: TRBV6-6; D: TRBD2; size: many; J: TRBJ2-5; DNA: TGTGCCACCGGAGCGGGGGCCGGAGAGACCCAGTACTTC; CDR3: CATGAGAGETQYF
V: TRBV7-9; D: TRBD1; size: many; J: TRBJ1-2; DNA: TGTGCCAGCAGCGAGACAGGGCCCTTAGGCTACACCTTC; CDR3: CASSETGPLGYTF
V: TRBV11-2; D: TRBD1; size: .; J: TRBJ2-1; DNA: TGTGCCAGCAGCCTCTCAGGGGGCTGGGATGAGCAGTTCTTC; CDR3: CASSLSGGWDEQFF
V: TRBV14; D: .; size: few; J: TRBJ2-7; DNA: TGTGCCAGCAGCCAAGGCCCTGCTAGTCTCTACGAGCAGTACTTC; CDR3: CASSQGPASLYEQYF
V: TRBV7-2; D: .; size: .; J: TRBJ2-3; DNA: TGTGCCAGCAACCGTAGTGGGGGCACGACAGATACGCAGTATTTT; CDR3: CASNRSGGTTDTQYF
V: TRBV10-3; D: .; size: many; J: TRBJ1-2; DNA: TGTGCCATCAGTGAACGGGGTGGAGTCTTAAACTATGGCTACACCTTC; CDR3: CAISERGGVLNYGYTF
V: TRBV7-9; D: .; size: many; J: TRBJ1-2; DNA: TGTGCCAGCAGCCCGTCTCCCGGTCAAGTGAGGGATGGCTACACCTTC; CDR3: CASSPSPGQVRDGYTF
V: TRBV6-2/TRBV6-3; D: TRBD1; size: few; J: TRBJ1-5; DNA: TGTGCCAGCAGCACTTGGGGACAGGGTACGAATCAGCCCCAGCATTTT; CDR3: CASSTWGQGTNQPQHF
V: TRBV5-1; D: TRBD2; size: many; J: TRBJ2-5; DNA: TGCGCCAGCAGCGGGCCTATCGGGGGGAACCAAGAGACCCAGTACTTC; CDR3: CASSGPIGGNQETQYF
V: TRBV6-1; D: TRBD1; size: many; J: TRBJ2-5; DNA: TGTGCCAGCAGTGAAGACAGGGGTCTACTTGAGACCCAGTACTTC; CDR3: CASSEDRGLLETQYF
V: TRBV7-9; D: .; size: many; J: TRBJ2-7; DNA: TGTGCCAGCAGCCGTCTGGGCGGCAACGAGCAGTACTTC; CDR3: CASSRLGGNEQYF
V: TRBV7-8; D: .; size: .; J: TRBJ2-1; DNA: TGTGCCAGCAGACCCAGCCTGTCGTTCGCGTCCCCGTACAATGAGCAGTTCTTC; CDR3: CASRPSLSFASPYNEQFF
V: TRBV7-2; D: .; size: many; J: TRBJ2-4; DNA: TGTGCCAGCAGCCCCCGGATAGGGGGTAGCATTCAGTACTTC; CDR3: CASSPRIGGSIQYF
V: TRBV19; D: .; size: few; J: TRBJ1-5; DNA: TGTGCCAGTAGTATGGGGCGGCAGTCCAATCAGCCCCAGCATTTT; CDR3: CASSMGRQSNQPQHF
V: TRBV4-3; D: TRBD1; size: .; J: TRBJ2-1; DNA: TGCGCCAGCAGCTTAGACGGGACAGGGAGAAATGAGCAGTTCTTC; CDR3: CASSLDGTGRNEQFF
V: TRBV12-3/TRBV12-4; D: .; size: many; J: TRBJ2-3; DNA: TGTGCCAGCAGTCATCGGGAGAGCGCAGATACGCAGTATTTT; CDR3: CASSHRESADTQYF
V: TRBV7-2; D: .; size: .; J: TRBJ2-3; DNA: TGTGCCGGCAGCTTAGTTCCAGATACGCAGTATTTT; CDR3: CAGSLVPDTQYF
V: TRBV7-2; D: .; size: many; J: TRBJ1-5; DNA: TGTGCCAGCAGCTTAGCCGGGGGTAGCAATCAGCCCCAGCATTTT; CDR3: CASSLAGGSNQPQHF
V: TRBV5-1; D: TRBD2; size: many; J: TRBJ2-1; DNA: TGCGCCAGCAGCTCCCTATCTAGCGGGGGGTCCGGGAATGAGCAGTTCTTC; CDR3: CASSSLSSGGSGNEQFF